This T cell receptor (beta chain) stems from a study of T cell changes during pregnancy in multiple sclerosis. Sequencing was performed with immunoSEQ multiplex PCR; in TCRdb, only in-frame clones are kept and a portion is missing. Of about 68,000 clones listed, about 89% are singletons. Between the trimmed V and J ends, which lost 7 bases and 4 bases, there was a span of 17 bases. Germline V gives CDR1 SGDLS, CDR2 YYNGEE. The CDR3 runs to 14 residues. This chain uses TRBV9 with TRBJ2-5; tentative D call: TRBD1 (5 bases). The source is a female donor with multiple sclerosis, enrolled in a pregnancy study. The source was peripheral blood, collected in the second trimester of pregnancy. The CDR3 sequence is CASGRVGNLETQYF. In DNA, the CDR3 is TGTGCCAGCGGCAGGGTTGGGAACTTAGAGACCCAGTACTTC.